The sequence of this T cell receptor beta chain was determined in a study of shared clonotypes between healthy human individuals. This CDR3 spans 16 amino acids. Germline V CDR1 and CDR2: MNHEY, SMNVEV (reference sequence). V lost 7 bases and J lost 4, with 19 bases in between. TCRdb keeps only in-frame clones here, not all; method: immunoSEQ multiplex PCR. The data hold roughly 640,000 clones, with approximately 79% observed a single time. The specimen was memory CD4+ T cells sorted from blood. The sample's subset: CD45RA-negative fraction. The rearrangement uses TRBV27 and TRBJ2-2; possible D gene TRBD1, 6 bases. The TCR originated in a woman aged 30 to 39 in good health. This chain's CDR3 is CASNFIQLQGTGELFF. CDR3 DNA: TGTGCCAGCAACTTTATTCAGTTACAGGGCACCGGGGAGCTGTTTTTT.